This T cell receptor (beta chain) came from a study of cytomegalovirus exposure and HLA in healthy donors (dated by TCRdb to about 2017). Study-level background: An earlier analysis of approximately 640 of the donors reported 250 to 300 Gb of sequence data and 117 million unique TCR beta sequences from some 180 million T cells. An early release covering 550 to 700 HLA-typed donors comprised roughly 300 gigabases of sequencing data and 85 million or so unique TCR sequences. Of the approximately 400 genotyped donors, approximately 80% were placed in the genetic ancestry cluster associated with self-reported Caucasian donors. The study aimed to test whether cataloging public T cell receptors could reveal signatures of past pathogen exposure. The T cell repertoires of about 700 subjects were profiled by immunosequencing and related to cytomegalovirus serostatus. Along with the approximately 700-subject first cohort, a separate validation cohort of around 120 different subjects was used. To predict cytomegalovirus infection status, the study combined high-throughput TCR immunosequencing, statistical association of individual TCRs with disease status, and machine learning. A later analysis re-examined previously published TCR beta repertoires from about 700 donors and added high-resolution HLA genotyping to investigate patterns of TCR occurrence. Rather than using new phenotypic data, the later analysis identified candidate immune exposures from TCR beta sequences and from how often those sequences occurred across donors. An earlier analysis of 500 to 750 of the donors applied high-throughput TCR beta sequencing to assess whether each TCR beta V gene segment acted as functional or pseudogenic. Donor age, sex, ethnicity and CMV serostatus were compiled together with the repertoire data. A later genetic analysis took genome-wide SNP genotypes for about three fifths of the 666 donors and used that subset as a discovery cohort. All discovery cohort repertoires had been generated using a single sequencing platform. Both class I and class II loci were covered by HLA typing, at four-digit resolution. The number of typed donors differed by locus: about 629-640 for A, B, C, DRB1 and DQB1; approximately 540 for DQA1; some 590 for DPA1; and 450 to 480 for DPB1. Several DR-DQ haplotypes were handled as single units for association and clustering, since linkage in the cohort was strong. On average, about 240,000 unique TCR beta nucleotide sequences were sequenced per donor among some 420 genotyped donors of the cohort, with about 17% of those sequences being non-productive.

Receptor libraries were prepared by the immunoSEQ multiplex PCR assay. A mixture of 60 forward primers for TCR Vbeta segments and 13 reverse primers for TCR Jbeta segments was used in the multiplex PCR. The CDR3 region of rearranged TCR beta genes was amplified from genomic DNA by a multiplex PCR assay. On the Illumina HiSeq System, the amplified TCR beta libraries were sequenced as 87-base-pair reads. The paper's data handling went like this. Across the 670 or so repertoires, a later analysis counted about 81 million unique TCR beta chains, approximately 12 million of which were shared by at least two donors. Raw reads were error-corrected and collapsed into unique sequences by a nearest-neighbor algorithm in which closely related sequences were merged to remove PCR and sequencing errors. To assign V, D and J gene segments, CDR3 sequences were aligned to IMGT reference sequences. For a sequence to be retained, a match of at least six nucleotides to both a V gene segment and a J gene segment was required. A rearrangement was called productive if the CDR3 had no stop codons and remained in frame with V and J, and every other rearrangement was called non-productive. Following IMGT convention, CDR3 was defined as the stretch from the second conserved V-encoded cysteine to the conserved J-encoded phenylalanine. The earlier analysis of 587 of the donors excluded sequences that lacked an unambiguous match to a single V gene segment. An earlier analysis of a few hundred of the donors classified V segments as functional when productive rearrangements were above 56.7% and as segregating when the standard deviation between donors was above 5%. A statistical classification framework was developed to diagnose cytomegalovirus status using the catalog of TCR beta chain sequences. In a later analysis, V and J genes were assigned by comparing TCR nucleotide sequences against IMGT/GENE-DB human TR gene sequences. A later analysis assigned CDR3 sequences and most-parsimonious VDJ recombination scenarios with the TCRdist pipeline. In a later analysis, each TCR beta chain was defined by its CDR3 amino acid sequence together with its V-gene family, and reads lacking a unique V-gene family were excluded. A later analysis removed several hundred highly shared, low-generation-probability nucleotide sequences to deal with suspected cross-contamination and a sequencing artifact. A later analysis calculated a clonal expansion index for each public chain from normalized within-repertoire ranks of inferred template counts. In a later analysis, generation probabilities were computed using a VDJ recombination model fitted to out-of-frame rearrangements, and the results were checked against IGoR. A later analysis scored TCR-TCR, TCR-HLA and TCR-CMV co-occurrence with hypergeometric tests, applying a repertoire-size bias correction to TCR pairs. A later analysis estimated false discovery rates by permuting HLA or CMV assignments 20 times. In a later analysis, co-occurring TCRs were grouped using DBSCAN, and TCRdist sequence similarity was added for clustering within HLA-allele-positive subsets. For co-occurrence clustering, repertoires with fewer than 30,000 or more than 120,000 public chains were excluded, along with five repertoires with anomalous nucleotide sharing. As stored in TCRdb, this immuneACCESS dataset retains in-frame rearrangements with V and J assigned. A fraction of the clones does not appear; measured against another copy, unresolved V genes explain less than half of the discrepancy, and the remainder lacks a known reason. That table is the source of V, J and clone size, and D and trimming were worked out from the DNA. The sample table shows some 160,000 clones, and approximately 80% are seen once. The ten biggest clones cover more than 0.5% of the sample.

CDR1 and CDR2 were assigned from the germline V gene as SGHTA and FQGNSA. The CDR3 measures 17 amino acids from cysteine to phenylalanine. The kept DNA is CDR3 alone, 51 bases in frame from the first base. V is pruned by 5 bases and J by 3 bases, leaving 10 bases of the junction without a gene match. The paper's findings and limits, for the study overall: The classifier was reported to diagnose cytomegalovirus status with high specificity and sensitivity in both the original and validation cohorts. The authors suggested that the approach could potentially be generalized to other disease states and immunological phenotypes. In vitro tests confirmed that a few of the cytomegalovirus-associated TCR beta chains recognize cytomegalovirus antigens. V-gene and J-gene trimming of TCR beta chains was associated with a missense DCLRE1C variant in a later genetic analysis, and the association was replicated in an independent cohort. Strong co-occurrence of HLA alleles, especially DR and DQ, made assigning TCR associations to individual alleles difficult. Sequencing depth was assumed to be roughly uniform across donors in the presence/absence analyses, though that assumption may not hold. Because counts were too low, roughly 17 rarely observed V segments, including chromosome 9 orphons, were left out of the earlier analysis of 500 to 650 of the donors. Linkage disequilibrium might explain the correlated functional status among segregating V segments, but an unknown experimental factor could not be excluded. In a later analysis, the rate of TCR association differed among HLA loci, with DRB1 alleles having the most associated TCRs and HLA-C alleles having the fewest. Only TCR beta chains were sequenced in this cohort, and the absence of alpha or paired-chain data limited detectable features. Several of the top co-occurrence clusters appeared to be linked to parvovirus B19, influenza, CMV and Epstein-Barr virus, according to a later analysis. A later genetic analysis reported fewer N-insertions in productive TCRs among donors in an Asian-associated ancestry cluster than the roughly 650-donor mean. In a later analysis, 16,951 TCR beta sequences were associated with specific HLA alleles at a false discovery rate of 0.05. Compared with equally common non-associated chains, HLA-associated TCR beta chains in a later analysis were more clonally expanded and had lower generation probabilities. A further reported finding was that TCR beta sequences accurately predicted the HLA-A and HLA-B alleles for most subjects in the first cohort. A cluster of highly shared sequence variants was judged likely to represent a technical artifact of the sequencing pipeline. Some IMGT-functional V segments, including TRBV6-2 and TRBV6-3, could not be told apart with the 87-base-pair reads, so those segments were excluded. In the study, around 150 TCR beta chains were listed as associated with cytomegalovirus. Immune exposure information for the cohort was limited to CMV serostatus. Most TCR sequences were seen in very few donors, while some public TCRs were found in many individuals. Because some donors lacked HLA typing at each locus, the association tests relied only on the typed subset. According to a later analysis, most CMV-associated TCR beta chains appeared to be HLA-restricted, and the HLA associations seemed to be driven largely by CMV exposure. An earlier analysis of approximately 530 of the donors showed that most TCR beta V segments appeared in productive rearrangements either about 87% or about 30% of the time, which broadly matched IMGT annotations.

Remarks on this clone: Its antigen is still unknown. Base qualities were left out, and no much larger clone turns up one base away.

In total, roughly 670 healthy bone marrow donors made up the cohort. At the time of sampling, all cohort members were nominally healthy, though unrecorded immune exposures were likely present. The donor was CMV seronegative and belonged to the group of 380 or so seronegative cohort members. A peripheral blood sample was collected from each donor, and TCR beta sequencing was performed on peripheral blood mononuclear cells. The Qiagen DNeasy Blood Extraction Kit was used to extract genomic DNA from the blood cell samples. The chain uses TRBV7-2 and TRBJ2-7, with 13 bases in between that match TRBD2. The sequence was obtained from a woman aged 45-60 years in good health and CMV-seronegative. Specimen: PBMCs. The CDR3 is CASSRTSGRAGSYEQYF. The sequenced DNA: TGTGCCAGCAGCAGAACTAGCGGGAGGGCCGGGAGCTACGAGCAGTACTTC.